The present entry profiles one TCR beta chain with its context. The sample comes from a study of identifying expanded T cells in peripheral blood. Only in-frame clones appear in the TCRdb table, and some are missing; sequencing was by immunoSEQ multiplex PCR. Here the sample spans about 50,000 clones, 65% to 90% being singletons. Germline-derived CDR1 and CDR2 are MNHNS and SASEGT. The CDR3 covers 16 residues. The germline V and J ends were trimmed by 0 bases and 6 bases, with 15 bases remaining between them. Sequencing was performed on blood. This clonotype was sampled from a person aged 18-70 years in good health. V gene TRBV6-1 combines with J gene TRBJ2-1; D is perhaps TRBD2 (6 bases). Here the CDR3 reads CASSEAFLALGNEQFF. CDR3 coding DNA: TGTGCCAGCAGTGAAGCCTTCCTAGCGCTGGGCAATGAGCAGTTCTTC.